These 17 T cell receptor beta chains were sequenced from one sample in a study of T cells in Graves' hyperthyroidism and ophthalmopathy. From RNA transcripts, TCR beta CDR3 regions were amplified. TCR CDR3 regions were first amplified by RT-PCR with HTBI primers. TCRdb recomputed calls from the multiplex PCR reads with MiXCR, one row per CDR3 protein. The sample yields around 300,000 distinct CDR3 sequences, roughly 13% seen once. Sequencing was carried out using blood. These receptors came from a woman between 40 and 50 years old with Graves' hyperthyroidism.

The chain carries TRBV13 and TRBJ2-2, with D maybe TRBD2 (7 bases). V was trimmed by 6 bases and J by 4 bases, leaving 30 bases between them. CDR3 length: 20 amino acids. CDR1 PRHDT and CDR2 FYEKMQ come from the germline V gene (reference sequence). CDR3 region: CASSFGTMRLAGTATGELFF. CDR3 nucleotide sequence: TGTGCCAGCAGTTTTGGGACAATGAGACTAGCCGGTACGGCCACCGGGGAGCTGTTTTTT.

The table lists this clonotype with many counts. The chain is built from TRBV6-1 and TRBJ1-2; 8 positions agree with TRBD1. This CDR3 has 17 residues. Germline V gene sequence: CDR1 MNHNS, CDR2 SASEGT. With V trimmed by 3 bases and J by 9 bases, 18 bases remained unmatched. In nucleotides, the CDR3 is TGTGCCAGCAGTGAGGCTGCAGGGGGCGGATACCAACGATGCTACACCTTC. Translating it yields CASSEAAGGGYQRCYTF.

This clonotype turned up a few times. The CDR3 DNA reads as TGTGCCAGCAGCCAATACTGGGGCAGGCCAAAACCTGGAAACACCATATATTTT. Translation gives CASSQYWGRPKPGNTIYF. The V gene is TRBV3-1, the J gene TRBJ1-3; D is possibly TRBD1 (5 bases). Germline V gene data show CDR1 as LGHDT and CDR2 as YNNKEL (reference sequence). This CDR3 has 18 residues. Trimming cost V 2 bases and J 2 bases, with 19 bases left between them. Variable domain in full (rest from reference TRBV3-1 and TRBJ1-3): DTAVSQTPKYLVTQMGNDKSIKCEQNLGHDTMYWYKQDSKKFLKIMFSYNNKELIINETVPNRFSPKSPDKAHLNLHINSLELGDSAVYFCASSQYWGRPKPGNTIYFGEGSWLTVV.

This clonotype was detected ten times or more. The chain is built from TRBV7-9 and TRBJ1-1; D uncertain. This CDR3 has 15 residues. Trimming removed 2 bases at V and 1 base at J, with 11 bases between. CDR1 SEHNR and CDR2 FQNEAQ come from the germline V gene (reference sequence). CDR3 bases: TGTGCCAGCAGCTTATTCCGTGTCGGGAACACTGAAGCTTTCTTT. Amino acid sequence: CASSLFRVGNTEAFF.

Notes on this clonotype: Since no conserved phenylalanine or tryptophan closes the CDR3, a read error is the likely cause. This chain uses TRBV6-1 with TRBJ1-1, with D unresolved. V was clipped by 3 bases and J by 3 bases, with 11 bases between them. The CDR3 sequence is 14 residues long. Per germline, CDR1 MNHNS and CDR2 SASEGT. CDR3 DNA: TGTGCCAGCAGTGAGAATAGCCTCGACACTGAAGCTTTCCTT. This gives the protein CASSENSLDTEAFL.

This clonotype was seen ten or more times. This CDR3 reads CSARDQGKISPLHF. CDR3 sequence (DNA): TGCAGTGCTAGAGATCAGGGGAAGATTTCACCCCTCCACTTT. This chain links TRBV20-1 with TRBJ1-6, with D possibly matching TRBD1 (6 bases). The CDR3 covers 14 residues. Germline V gene sequence: CDR1 DFQATT, CDR2 SNEGSKA (reference sequence). Trimming pared 0 bases from V and 9 bases from J, leaving 12 bases between.

This clonotype came up many times. The rearrangement uses TRBV6-5 and TRBJ2-5, with D tentatively TRBD2 (9 bases). Germline assignment: CDR1 MNHEY and CDR2 SVGAGI. CDR3 length: 21 amino acids. V was cut by 3 bases and J by 1 base, with 30 bases left in between. Here the CDR3 DNA reads TGTGCCAGCAGTTATCAACTGCAGGGGGCGGGAGGGGATGGTGTCCAAGAGACCCAGTACTTC. Protein: CASSYQLQGAGGDGVQETQYF.

Concerning this clonotype itself: The junction departs from the called germline gene at one end, perhaps through a read error. This chain joins TRBV5-1 and TRBJ2-6, with 8 bases identical to TRBD1. The CDR3 spans 17 residues. CDR1 is SGHRS, CDR2 YFSETQ, per germline. The CDR3 reads CAGSLASRGRGANVLTF. The CDR3 DNA follows: TGCGCCGGCAGCTTGGCTTCCAGGGGGCGTGGGGCCAACGTCCTGACTTTC.

This clonotype was found many times. The V and J genes are TRBV2 and TRBJ1-6; tentatively, D is TRBD1 (5 bases). Germline CDR1 reads SNHLY; CDR2 reads FYNNEI. The CDR3 runs to 16 residues. V lost 2 bases, J lost 7 bases, and 15 bases lay in between. The CDR3: CASSEIAAGSNSPLHF. CDR3 in DNA: TGTGCCAGCAGTGAAATCGCGGCAGGGAGCAATTCACCCCTCCACTTT.

The rearrangement uses TRBV7-2 and TRBJ2-1, with 7 positions matching TRBD2. The CDR3 has 16 residues. Germline V lookup: CDR1 SGHTA, CDR2 FQGNSA. The J segment lost 3 bases and the V segment lost 2 bases, leaving 7 bases of the junction unmatched. CDR3 loop: CASSLFLGGSYNEQFF. The CDR3 nucleotides read TGTGCCAGCAGCTTATTTTTGGGCGGGAGCTACAATGAGCAGTTCTTC.

This clonotype has ten or more counts. The chain has TRBV7-9 and TRBJ1-1, with unresolved D. The germline gives CDR1 SEHNR, CDR2 FQNEAQ (reference sequence). Between the trimmed V and J ends, which lost 3 bases and 1 base, there was a span of 9 bases. This CDR3 has 14 amino acids. The CDR3 DNA is TGTGCCAGCAGCTTGCCCGACGGGAACACTGAAGCTTTCTTT. As protein: CASSLPDGNTEAFF.

Regarding this clonotype: A much larger clone lies one base from this, so it may be a read error. The chain is built from TRBV10-3 and TRBJ2-7; TRBD2 agrees at 13 bases. Trimming took 6 bases from V and 8 from J; bases not matched to a gene: 7. This CDR3 has 14 residues. The germline V gene has CDR1 ENHRY and CDR2 SYGVKD. Here the CDR3 reads CAIRGLAGEGKQYF. The CDR3, as DNA: TGTGCCATCAGAGGACTAGCGGGAGAGGGCAAGCAGTACTTC.

This clonotype has at least ten counts. V usage is TRBV20-1 and J usage is TRBJ2-1; tentatively, D is TRBD1 (6 bases). The V end was cut by 5 bases, the J end by 2 bases, with 10 bases between. The germline V gene encodes CDR1 DFQATT and CDR2 SNEGSKA (reference sequence). This CDR3 comprises 13 residues. This CDR3 is CSAATGTYNEQFF. In DNA form, the CDR3 reads TGCAGTGCTGCTACAGGGACCTACAATGAGCAGTTCTTC.

There are many counts of this clonotype. The CDR3 here is CASSFRGNNEQFF. DNA of the CDR3: TGTGCCAGCAGTTTCCGGGGGAACAATGAGCAGTTCTTC. The V call is TRBV12-3 or TRBV12-4, the J call TRBJ2-1; D is perhaps TRBD2 (6 bases). With 3 bases removed from V and 5 bases from J, the gap between germline ends came to 8 bases. The CDR3 loop spans 13 amino acids.

This clonotype was counted ten times or more. The chain joins TRBV6-1 to TRBJ1-1, with TRBD1 as a possible D gene (5 bases). Trimming left V 7 bases short and J 1 base short, with 13 bases between. Germline V gene sequence: CDR1 MNHNS, CDR2 SASEGT. This CDR3 is 14 amino acids long. The CDR3 DNA reads TGTGCCAGCACCCAATGGGGGGAGAACACTGAAGCTTTCTTT. Translating it yields CASTQWGENTEAFF.

This clonotype was recorded many times. The CDR3 DNA sequence: TGTGCCAGCAGTTTGGGCAACAGGCTCCGGGAGCTGTTTTTT. It yields the protein CASSLGNRLRELFF. This chain uses TRBV12-3 or TRBV12-4 with TRBJ2-2, with D tentatively TRBD1 (5 bases). CDR3 length: 14 amino acids. V shed 3 bases and J shed 9 bases, with 14 bases lying between them.

This chain joins TRBV29-1 and TRBJ2-1; 7 nucleotides line up with TRBD2. Germline-derived CDR1 and CDR2 are SQVTM and ANQGSEA. The CDR3 extends over 17 amino acids. J gave up 0 bases and V 5 bases, and 13 bases lay outside the gene matches. The CDR3 region has the DNA TGCAGCGTTCGAGCACCGGGAGGCAGTGGCTCCTACAATGAGCAGTTCTTC. This codes for CSVRAPGGSGSYNEQFF.